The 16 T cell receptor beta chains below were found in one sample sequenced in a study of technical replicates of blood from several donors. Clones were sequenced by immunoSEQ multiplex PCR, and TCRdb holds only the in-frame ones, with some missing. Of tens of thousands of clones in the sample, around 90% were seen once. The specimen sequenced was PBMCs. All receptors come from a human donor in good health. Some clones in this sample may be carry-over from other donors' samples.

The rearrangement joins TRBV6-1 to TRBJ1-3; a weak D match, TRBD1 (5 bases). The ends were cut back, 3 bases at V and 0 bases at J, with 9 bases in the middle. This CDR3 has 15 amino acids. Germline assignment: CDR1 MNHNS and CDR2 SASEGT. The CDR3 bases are TGTGCCAGCAGTGAGGGACTGAACTCTGGAAACACCATATATTTT. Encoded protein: CASSEGLNSGNTIYF.

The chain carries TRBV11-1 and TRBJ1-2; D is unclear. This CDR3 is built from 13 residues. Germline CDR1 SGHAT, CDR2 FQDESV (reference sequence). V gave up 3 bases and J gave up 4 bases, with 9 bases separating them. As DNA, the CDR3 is TGTGCCAGCAGCTTTGACCGGGGCTATGGCTACACCTTC. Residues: CASSFDRGYGYTF.

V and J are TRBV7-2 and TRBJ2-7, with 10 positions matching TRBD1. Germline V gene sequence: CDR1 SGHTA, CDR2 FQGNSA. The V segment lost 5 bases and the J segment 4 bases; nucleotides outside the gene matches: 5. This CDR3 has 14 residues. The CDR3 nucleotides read TGTGCCAGCAGCCCAGACAGGGGGCGGTACGAGCAGTACTTC. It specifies CASSPDRGRYEQYF.

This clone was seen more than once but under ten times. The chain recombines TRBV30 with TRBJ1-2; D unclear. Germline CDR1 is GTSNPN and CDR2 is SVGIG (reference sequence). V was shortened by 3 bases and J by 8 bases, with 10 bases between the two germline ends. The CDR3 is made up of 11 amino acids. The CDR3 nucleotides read TGTGCCTGGAGCCCTTCCCGGGGCTACACCTTC. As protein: CAWSPSRGYTF.

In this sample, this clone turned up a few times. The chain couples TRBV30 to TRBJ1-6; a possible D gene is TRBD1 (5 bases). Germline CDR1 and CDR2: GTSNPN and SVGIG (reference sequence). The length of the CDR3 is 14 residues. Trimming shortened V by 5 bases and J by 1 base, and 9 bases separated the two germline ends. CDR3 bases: TGTGCCTGGGGAAAGGGGTCCTATAATTCACCCCTCCACTTT. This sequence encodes CAWGKGSYNSPLHF.

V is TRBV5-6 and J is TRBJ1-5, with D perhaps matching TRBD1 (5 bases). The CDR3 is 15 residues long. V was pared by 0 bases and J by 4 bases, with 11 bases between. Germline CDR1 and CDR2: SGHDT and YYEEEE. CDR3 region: CASSLVRVGNQPQHF. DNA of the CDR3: TGTGCCAGCAGCTTGGTCAGGGTTGGAAATCAGCCCCAGCATTTT.

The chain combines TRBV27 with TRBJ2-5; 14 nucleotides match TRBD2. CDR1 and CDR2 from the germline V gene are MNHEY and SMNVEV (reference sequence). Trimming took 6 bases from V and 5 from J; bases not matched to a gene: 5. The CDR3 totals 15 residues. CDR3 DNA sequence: TGTGCCAGCAGGGGACTAGCGGGAGTGAGGGAGACCCAGTACTTC. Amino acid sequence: CASRGLAGVRETQYF.

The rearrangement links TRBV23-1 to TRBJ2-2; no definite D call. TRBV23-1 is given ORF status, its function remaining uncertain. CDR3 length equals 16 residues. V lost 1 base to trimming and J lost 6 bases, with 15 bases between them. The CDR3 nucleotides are TGCGCCAGCAGTCAATGTTCAGGTTCTTCTGCCGGGGAGCTGTTTTTT. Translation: CASSQCSGSSAGELFF.

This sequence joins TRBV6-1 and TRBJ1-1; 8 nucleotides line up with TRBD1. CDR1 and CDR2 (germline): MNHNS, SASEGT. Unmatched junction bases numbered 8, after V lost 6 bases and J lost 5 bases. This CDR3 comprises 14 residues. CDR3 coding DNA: TGTGCCAGCAGAGTACAGGGGGAGCGGACTGAAGCTTTCTTT. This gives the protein CASRVQGERTEAFF.

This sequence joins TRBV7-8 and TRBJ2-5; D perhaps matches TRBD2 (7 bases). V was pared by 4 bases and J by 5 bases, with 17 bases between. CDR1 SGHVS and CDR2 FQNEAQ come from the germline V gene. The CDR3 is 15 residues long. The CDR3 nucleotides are TGTGCCAGCAGCTCACCCAAGGGGGGGACGGAGACCCAGTACTTC. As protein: CASSSPKGGTETQYF. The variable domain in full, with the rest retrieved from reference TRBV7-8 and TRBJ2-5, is GAGVSQSPRYKVAKRGQDVALRCDPISGHVSLFWYQQALGQGPEFLTYFQNEAQLDKSGLPSDRFFAERPEGSVSTLKIQRTQQEDSAVYLCASSSPKGGTETQYFGPGTRLLVL.

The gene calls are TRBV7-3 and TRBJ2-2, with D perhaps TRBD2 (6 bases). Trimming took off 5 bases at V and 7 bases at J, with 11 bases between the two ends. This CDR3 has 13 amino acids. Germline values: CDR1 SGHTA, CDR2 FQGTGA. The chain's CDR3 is CASSPTSRGELFF. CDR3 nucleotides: TGTGCCAGCAGCCCGACTAGTCGCGGGGAGCTGTTTTTT.

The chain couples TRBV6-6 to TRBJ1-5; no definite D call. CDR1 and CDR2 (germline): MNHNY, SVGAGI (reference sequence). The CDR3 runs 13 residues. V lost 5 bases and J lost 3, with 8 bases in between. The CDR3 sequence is CASSSDYNQPQHF. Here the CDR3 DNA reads TGTGCCAGCAGTAGTGACTACAATCAGCCCCAGCATTTT.

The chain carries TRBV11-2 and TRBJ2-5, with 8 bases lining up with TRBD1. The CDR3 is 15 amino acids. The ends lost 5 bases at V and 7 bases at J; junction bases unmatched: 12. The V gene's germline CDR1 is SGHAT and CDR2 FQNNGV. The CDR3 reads CASSPGTGVEGTQYF. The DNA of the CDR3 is TGTGCCAGCAGCCCCGGGACAGGAGTAGAGGGGACCCAGTACTTC.

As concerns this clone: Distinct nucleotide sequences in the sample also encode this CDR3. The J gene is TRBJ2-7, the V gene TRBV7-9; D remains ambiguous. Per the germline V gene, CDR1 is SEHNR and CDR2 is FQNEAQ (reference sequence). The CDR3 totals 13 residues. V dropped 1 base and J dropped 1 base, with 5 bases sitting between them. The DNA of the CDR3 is TGTGCCAGCAGCTTAGACAGTTCCTACGAGCAGTACTTC. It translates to CASSLDSSYEQYF.

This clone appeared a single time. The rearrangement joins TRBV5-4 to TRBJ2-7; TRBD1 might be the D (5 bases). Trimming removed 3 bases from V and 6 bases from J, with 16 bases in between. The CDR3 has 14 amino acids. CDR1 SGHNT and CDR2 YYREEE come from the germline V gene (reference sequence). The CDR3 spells CASSSRGGRGEQYF. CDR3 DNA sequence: TGTGCCAGCAGCTCGCGTGGCGGAAGGGGCGAGCAGTACTTC.

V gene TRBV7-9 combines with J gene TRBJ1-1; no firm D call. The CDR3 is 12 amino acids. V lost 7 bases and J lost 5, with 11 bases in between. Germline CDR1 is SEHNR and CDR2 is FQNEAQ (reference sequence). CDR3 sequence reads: CASTGSGTEAFF. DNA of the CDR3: TGTGCCAGCACCGGGAGTGGGACTGAAGCTTTCTTT.